The 19 T cell receptor beta chains below all came from one sample that was sequenced in a study of shared clonotypes between healthy human individuals. The method was immunoSEQ multiplex PCR; TCRdb's version includes in-frame clones alone and lacks a portion of them. The sample includes 2.3 million or so clones, approximately 93% of them seen just once. Sequenced: naive CD4+ T cells from PBMCs. The subset here: CD45RA+ positively selected. The receptor set was obtained from a man aged 18 to 30 in good health. Some clones in this sample may be carry-over from other donors' samples.

The rearrangement links TRBV18 to TRBJ2-2, with D possibly TRBD1 on 7 matching bases. This CDR3 spans 17 amino acids. V was cut by 1 base and J by 2 bases, with 14 bases left in between. Looked up from germline, CDR1 is KGHSH and CDR2 is LQKENI. The CDR3 DNA reads as TGTGCCAGCTCACCACGACTAGGGACAGCCAACACCGGGGAGCTGTTTTTT. Translated, it gives CASSPRLGTANTGELFF.

V gene TRBV7-3 combines with J gene TRBJ2-6; 9 bases are shared with TRBD1. The CDR3 loop spans 19 amino acids. CDR1 is SGHTA and CDR2 is FQGTGA in the germline V gene. Losses at the gene ends were 5 bases for V and 0 bases for J; bases not matched to a gene: 11. For the CDR3, the DNA is TGTGCCAGCAGCCTTACGACAGGGGGTTTAGTCTCTGGGGCCAACGTCCTGACTTTC. As protein: CASSLTTGGLVSGANVLTF.

J is TRBJ2-7 and V is TRBV7-9; D is undetermined. CDR1 and CDR2 (germline): SEHNR, FQNEAQ (reference sequence). Trimming cost V 0 bases and J 4 bases, with 13 bases left between them. The CDR3 has 15 amino acids. In nucleotides, the CDR3 is TGTGCCAGCAGCTTAGCGAGTGGCAGTGTATACGAGCAGTACTTC. This gives the protein CASSLASGSVYEQYF.

J is TRBJ2-1 and V is TRBV11-2, with D tentatively TRBD2 (6 bases). CDR1 SGHAT and CDR2 FQNNGV come from the germline V gene. There are 15 residues in the CDR3. Trimming stripped 5 bases from V and 8 bases from J, with 19 bases between. The DNA of the CDR3 is TGTGCCAGCAGCCCCCTTGGGGACTCTTCCCATGAGCAGTTCTTC. It translates to CASSPLGDSSHEQFF.

The chain recombines TRBV28 with TRBJ2-7, with a weak D call TRBD1 (6 bases). The germline V gene has CDR1 MDHEN and CDR2 SYDVKM. The CDR3 covers 16 residues. V dropped 5 bases and J dropped 6 bases, with 23 bases sitting between them. The CDR3 nucleotides read TGTGCCAGCAGTCCACCGAGACAGGTAGGATCAGGCGAGCAGTACTTC. It specifies CASSPPRQVGSGEQYF.

The chain combines TRBV7-8 with TRBJ1-1; 8 bases map to TRBD1. The CDR3 sequence is 14 residues long. V lost 7 bases and J lost 4; bases outside the gene matches: 8. CDR1 and CDR2 from the germline V gene are SGHVS and FQNEAQ. CDR3 sequence: CASTRQGFPTEAFF. In nucleotides, the CDR3 is TGTGCCAGCACCCGACAGGGGTTCCCCACTGAAGCTTTCTTT.

This clone appeared a single time. V usage is TRBV5-1 and J usage is TRBJ2-7, with D perhaps given as TRBD1 or TRBD2 (5 bases each). CDR1 is SGHRS, CDR2 YFSETQ, per germline. This CDR3 has 13 residues. Trimming shortened V by 2 bases and J by 4 bases, and 10 bases separated the two germline ends. The chain's CDR3 is CASSFGTAYEQYF. CDR3 nucleotide sequence: TGCGCCAGCAGCTTCGGGACGGCGTACGAGCAGTACTTC.

The V gene is TRBV28, the J gene TRBJ2-7; 7 positions match TRBD2. Trimming at V came to 2 bases and at J to 1 base, leaving 5 bases not matched to a gene. The germline gives CDR1 MDHEN, CDR2 SYDVKM. This CDR3 has 15 residues. CDR3 bases: TGTGCCAGCAGTTTAGGGAGGGGACCTTCCTACGAGCAGTACTTC. Translated, it gives CASSLGRGPSYEQYF. Full variable domain (rest looked up from reference TRBV28 and TRBJ2-7): DVKVTQSSRYLVKRTGEKVFLECVQDMDHENMFWYRQDPGLGLRLIYFSYDVKMKEKGDIPEGYSVSREKKERFSLILESASTNQTSMYLCASSLGRGPSYEQYFGPGTRLTVT.

This clone was observed a handful of times. The chain uses TRBV30 and TRBJ1-4; D remains ambiguous. The CDR3 totals 13 residues. The V gene's germline CDR1 is GTSNPN and CDR2 SVGIG (reference sequence). Trimming cost V 5 bases and J 1 base, with 8 bases left between them. Here the CDR3 reads CAWDGITNEKLFF. CDR3 nucleotide sequence: TGTGCCTGGGATGGGATAACTAATGAAAAACTGTTTTTT.

The chain carries TRBV5-1 and TRBJ2-7; TRBD2 aligns across 10 bases. This CDR3 is 16 amino acids long. Germline trimming cut 9 bases from V and 6 bases from J; bases unmatched to any gene: 18. Germline V gene lookup returns CDR1 SGHRS and CDR2 YFSETQ. The DNA of the CDR3 is TGCGCCACCCGATCTATCCCGCTAGCGGGAGAAGGCGAGCAGTACTTC. Protein sequence: CATRSIPLAGEGEQYF.

This chain uses TRBV19 with TRBJ1-5; 8 bases fit TRBD1. The CDR3 is 17 amino acids. The trim removed 5 bases at V and 7 bases at J, leaving 16 bases unmatched. Germline values: CDR1 LNHDA, CDR2 SQIVND (reference sequence). This CDR3 is CASSHIIGQGLRQPQHF. CDR3 DNA: TGTGCCAGTAGTCACATCATAGGACAGGGCCTTAGACAGCCCCAGCATTTT.

The chain couples TRBV5-4 to TRBJ1-2, with a tentative D call TRBD1 (5 bases). This CDR3 comprises 15 residues. Germline values: CDR1 SGHNT, CDR2 YYREEE (reference sequence). The V end lost 0 bases, the J end lost 1 base, and 10 bases lay between the germline ends. This chain's CDR3 is CASSLALGLNYGYTF. The CDR3 bases are TGTGCCAGCAGCTTGGCCCTGGGACTTAACTATGGCTACACCTTC. The whole variable domain, filled in from reference TRBV5-4 and TRBJ1-2, reads ETGVTQSPTHLIKTRGQQVTLRCSSQSGHNTVSWYQQALGQGPQFIFQYYREEENGRGNFPPRFSGLQFPNYSSELNVNALELDDSALYLCASSLALGLNYGYTFGSGTRLTVV.

In its sample, this clone was seen once. The chain has TRBV5-1 and TRBJ2-7; D might be TRBD1 (5 bases). Germline lookup yields CDR1 SGHRS and CDR2 YFSETQ. V was pared by 0 bases and J by 4 bases, with 11 bases between. The CDR3 length is 14 residues. CDR3 protein: CASSLGGDRYEQYF. The CDR3 DNA follows: TGCGCCAGCAGCTTGGGCGGCGACAGATACGAGCAGTACTTC.

As regards this clone: The sample carries other DNA sequences with the same CDR3. The chain links TRBV30 to TRBJ1-5; D is uncertain. This CDR3 comprises 13 residues. Germline CDR1 is GTSNPN and CDR2 is SVGIG (reference sequence). Deletions cut 4 bases from V and 0 bases from J, with 7 bases between. The DNA of the CDR3 is TGTGCCTGGACAGATTATAGCAATCAGCCCCAGCATTTT. This translates into CAWTDYSNQPQHF. The entire variable domain, with the rest obtained from reference TRBV30 and TRBJ1-5, is as follows: SQTIHQWPATLVQPVGSPLSLECTVEGTSNPNLYWYRQAAGRGLQLLFYSVGIGQISSEVPQNLSASRPQDRQFILSSKKLLLSDSGFYLCAWTDYSNQPQHFGDGTRLSIL.

The DNA for the CDR3 is TGTGCCAGCAGCATCGGCTGGGGGGCAACCGGGGAGCTGTTTTTT. Protein: CASSIGWGATGELFF. The chain combines TRBV9 with TRBJ2-2; TRBD1 or TRBD2 may be the D gene (6 bases each). CDR1 SGDLS and CDR2 YYNGEE come from the germline V gene. The CDR3 is 15 amino acids. V was shortened by 4 bases and J by 5 bases, with 15 bases between the two germline ends.

V gene TRBV6-6 combines with J gene TRBJ1-1; D gene ambiguous. The germline gives CDR1 MNHNY, CDR2 SVGAGI (reference sequence). Trimming shortened V by 0 bases and J by 0 bases, and 11 bases separated the two germline ends. The CDR3 covers 16 residues. The CDR3 DNA reads TGTGCCAGCAGTTACTCGACGTCCGCCATGAACACTGAAGCTTTCTTT. Translating it yields CASSYSTSAMNTEAFF.

Worth noting for this clone: The sample has other DNA sequences that encode this CDR3 too. This rearrangement joins TRBV19 to TRBJ2-7; TRBD1 matches at 7 bases. This CDR3 spans 14 amino acids. The germline V gene has CDR1 LNHDA and CDR2 SQIVND (reference sequence). J gave up 2 bases and V 4 bases, and 5 bases lay outside the gene matches. CDR3 amino acids: CASSKPGQTYEQYF. Written as DNA, the CDR3 is TGTGCCAGTAGTAAACCGGGACAGACCTACGAGCAGTACTTC.

The chain employs TRBV19 and TRBJ1-5; D may be TRBD1 (6 bases). CDR1 is LNHDA, CDR2 SQIVND, per germline (reference sequence). V lost 0 bases, J lost 5 bases, and 8 bases lay in between. The CDR3 has 14 residues. The CDR3 DNA is TGTGCCAGTAGTATAGAGGGGGCGCATCAGCCCCAGCATTTT. It specifies CASSIEGAHQPQHF.

DNA of the CDR3: TGTGCCAGCAGTTACTCCCCGGGGCTCAGGACAAGGGGCGAGCAGTACTTC. Its translation is CASSYSPGLRTRGEQYF. J is TRBJ2-7 and V is TRBV28; D assignment may be TRBD1 or TRBD2 (5 bases each). CDR1 and CDR2 from the germline V gene are MDHEN and SYDVKM. This CDR3 spans 17 amino acids. With 4 bases removed from V and 6 bases from J, the gap between germline ends came to 25 bases.